Listed here is a single T cell receptor beta chain. No antigen is known for it. No clone much larger than this one lies a single base away; base qualities are absent. The immunoSEQ Assay, a bias-controlled multiplex PCR, was used to amplify TCRbeta CDR3 regions from genomic DNA. As for the original processing: Nucleated cell counts per sample were estimated from amplification of reference gene primers within the assay. To quantify the absolute abundance of each unique TCRbeta CDR3 rearrangement, sequence reads were collapsed and filtered. Productive Simpson clonality was computed per sample as the square root of Simpson's diversity index over productive rearrangements. Sourced from immuneACCESS, this table was stored by TCRdb with only in-frame sequences that have V and J called. A share of the clones is absent; for the studies checked, an unresolved V gene accounts for under half, and the remainder has no known explanation. For V, J and clone size, that table is used; D and trimming come from the DNA. This sample has 30,000 to 40,000 clones in its table, and about 80% of those were observed once. Of the sample, less than 35% is held by the ten largest clones.

The data were taken from a study of blood T cell repertoires in COVID-19 (dated by TCRdb to 2018 to 2021). General notes on the study: Samples from collaborators originated in the United States, Italy and Spain and spanned both the acute and convalescent phases of COVID-19. The dataset comprised deeply sampled blood TCRbeta repertoires from subjects exposed to, actively infected with, or recovered from COVID-19. Samples were obtained from the ongoing ImmuneRACE study (first 160 participants) and from approximately 1,200 subjects provided by 6 global collaborators. A de-identified subject ID, COVID-19 status, age in years and sex were almost always included in the sample metadata. Where available, HLA class I and class II types were obtained from metadata supplied by the sample provider rather than from assay-based typing. The material from the prospective study consisted of cDNA or gDNA derived from T cells, B-cell-depleted T cells, or PBMCs. A freely available public database, intended as a resource for researchers studying the immune response to SARS-CoV-2, is where the repertoires were released.

Reading from cysteine to phenylalanine, the CDR3 counts 12 amino acids. Only the CDR3 DNA is retained, 36 bases long and in frame from the first base. V lost 6 bases and J lost 7 bases, and the count of bases not matched to a germline gene is 4. CDR1 and CDR2 are read off the germline V gene as MNHEY and SVGEGT. The collaborating institutions used their own protocols to collect whole blood in K2EDTA tubes. For TCRbeta analysis, collaborators shipped samples in one of three forms: frozen whole blood, isolated PBMCs, or DNA extracted from either of those sample types. Paper-wide results and their limitations: The quantity of clinical and demographic metadata differed by source and by participant and was supplied without curation.

The sequence came from a man older than 75 with acute or convalescent COVID-19. The chain links TRBV6-2 or TRBV6-3 with TRBJ1-2, with 8 bases in between that match TRBD1. The sample taken for sequencing was peripheral blood. The CDR3 reads as follows: CASSGQGSGYTF. The sequenced DNA: TGTGCCAGCAGCGGACAGGGCTCTGGCTACACCTTC.